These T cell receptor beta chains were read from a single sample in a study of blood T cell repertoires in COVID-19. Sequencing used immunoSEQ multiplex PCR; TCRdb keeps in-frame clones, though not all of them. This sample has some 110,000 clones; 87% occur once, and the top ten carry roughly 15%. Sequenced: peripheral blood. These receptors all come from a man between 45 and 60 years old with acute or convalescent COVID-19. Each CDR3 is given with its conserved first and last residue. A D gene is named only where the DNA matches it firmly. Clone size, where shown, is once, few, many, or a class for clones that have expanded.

TGTGCCAGCAGTTTATTACAGGCCCAATCAAACATTCAGTACTTC,CASSLLQAQSNIQYF,TRBJ2-4,-,TRBV28,once
TGTGCCAGCAGTGCCCTAGCGGGGAGTGGTACCTACGAGCAGTACTTC,CASSALAGSGTYEQYF,TRBJ2-7,TRBD2,TRBV6-1,-
TGCGCCAGCAGCTTGGGGGGCCCGGTAGACGAGCAGTACTTC,CASSLGGPVDEQYF,TRBJ2-7,-,TRBV5-1,-
TGTGCCAGCAGCCAGGGAGGGAGGGCCTTCACAGATACGCAGTATTTT,CASSQGGRAFTDTQYF,TRBJ2-3,TRBD2,TRBV3-1/TRBV3-2,-
TGCGCCAGCAGTGACGGGGGAGTAGGTTACAATGAGCAGTTCTTC,CASSDGGVGYNEQFF,TRBJ2-1,-,TRBV10-1,-
TGTGCCAGTACCCCTGGCCCAGGGAACACTGAAGCTTTCTTT,CASTPGPGNTEAFF,TRBJ1-1,-,TRBV19,-
TGTGCCAGCAGCCAAGGGCCGCAGTACAATGAGCAGTTCTTC,CASSQGPQYNEQFF,TRBJ2-1,-,TRBV3-1/TRBV3-2,-
TGTGCCAGCAGTTACTCGACAGGGACAGGGAGCTACGAGCAGTACTTC,CASSYSTGTGSYEQYF,TRBJ2-7,TRBD1,TRBV6-5,few
TGTGCCAGCAGCTCCGGTAGAGTCAGGAATAATTCACCCCTCCACTTT,CASSSGRVRNNSPLHF,TRBJ1-6,-,TRBV7-9,large
TGTGCCAGCAGCCAAGATTCGGTAGTTCAGTTCTTC,CASSQDSVVQFF,TRBJ2-1,-,TRBV3-1/TRBV3-2,-
TGTGCCACCACAGGGTTCAGCAATCAGCCCCAGCATTTT,CATTGFSNQPQHF,TRBJ1-5,-,TRBV6-5,-
TGCGCCAGCGGCCGGGACAACCAAGAGACCCAGTACTTC,CASGRDNQETQYF,TRBJ2-5,-,TRBV5-1,once
TGTGCCAGCAGCGGATGGGGGGGAAACACTGAAGCTTTCTTT,CASSGWGGNTEAFF,TRBJ1-1,-,TRBV25-1,few
TGTGCCAGCAGCGTCCACGGCGGGGGTGAGCAGTTCTTC,CASSVHGGGEQFF,TRBJ2-1,TRBD2,TRBV6-5,-
TGTGCCAGCAGCCAATCATCCGGGACAGGGGGCTACGAGCAGTACTTC,CASSQSSGTGGYEQYF,TRBJ2-7,TRBD1,TRBV6-6,-
TGTGCCAGCAGCCTACGCGGGGGCGGGTCTACCACCGGGGAGCTGTTTTTT,CASSLRGGGSTTGELFF,TRBJ2-2,-,TRBV11-2,-
TGTGCCAGGGAGACAGGGGGTGACGGGGCCAACGTCCTGACTTTC,CARETGGDGANVLTF,TRBJ2-6,TRBD1,TRBV19,-
TGCGCCAGCAGGTTATGGGCAGAAGAGCAGTACTTC,CASRLWAEEQYF,TRBJ2-7,-,TRBV5-1,-
TGTGCCAGCAGCGGAGTTAACTATGGCTACACCTTC,CASSGVNYGYTF,TRBJ1-2,-,TRBV6-6,-
TGCGCCAGCAGCTTGGGACAGAGTAGCTCCTACGAGCAGTACTTC,CASSLGQSSSYEQYF,TRBJ2-7,-,TRBV5-1,-
TGTGCCAGTAGCCGGGACAGGGTGTACAATGAGCAGTTCTTC,CASSRDRVYNEQFF,TRBJ2-1,TRBD1,TRBV19,-
TGTGCCAGCAGTTTGACAGGGGGCAATGGCTACACCTTC,CASSLTGGNGYTF,TRBJ1-2,TRBD1,TRBV6-5,-
TGTGCCACCAGTGATTCTGGGACTAGTCTCTACGAGCAGTACTTC,CATSDSGTSLYEQYF,TRBJ2-7,TRBD2,TRBV24-1,-
TGTGCCAGCAGGGTAGCTGGGTCTGGAAACACCATATATTTT,CASRVAGSGNTIYF,TRBJ1-3,-,TRBV11-2,-
TGCAGTGCTAGTGCGTCCGAGGGAAATCAGCCCCAGCATTTT,CSASASEGNQPQHF,TRBJ1-5,-,TRBV20-1,-
TGTGCCACCAGTGACCGGGACAGGGGGCGGGATGGCTACACCTTC,CATSDRDRGRDGYTF,TRBJ1-2,TRBD1,TRBV24-1,-
TGTGCCAGCCGTAGCGGGAGTTGGACCTACGAGCAGTACTTC,CASRSGSWTYEQYF,TRBJ2-7,TRBD2,TRBV7-2,-
TGTGCCAGCTCACTACTCCAAGAGACCCAGTACTTC,CASSLLQETQYF,TRBJ2-5,-,TRBV18,-
TGTGCCAGCAGCCAGATACAGGGTCTCGGCGAGCAGTACTTC,CASSQIQGLGEQYF,TRBJ2-7,-,TRBV3-1/TRBV3-2,-
TGTGCCAGCAGTTTAGCCTCGGGACAGGGGGCTTACGAGCAGTACTTC,CASSLASGQGAYEQYF,TRBJ2-7,TRBD1,TRBV28,-
TGTGCCTTCAGGGAGACAGGGGGCACTGAAGCTTTCTTT,CAFRETGGTEAFF,TRBJ1-1,TRBD1,TRBV6-5,-
TGTGCCACCAGCAGAGGGACAGACTATGGCTACACCTTC,CATSRGTDYGYTF,TRBJ1-2,-,TRBV15,-
TGTGCCACCAGCCCGGGACACAGCTCCCAAGAGACCCAGTACTTC,CATSPGHSSQETQYF,TRBJ2-5,-,TRBV24-1,-
TGTGCCAGCAGTGGAAGGGACTCGTATCAGCCCCAGCATTTT,CASSGRDSYQPQHF,TRBJ1-5,-,TRBV25-1,-
TGTGCCACCTCCGAGGCGGGCTCTGGAAACACCATATATTTT,CATSEAGSGNTIYF,TRBJ1-3,-,TRBV24-1,-
TGTGCCAGCAGGGCCGGAGCGGGAGACACCTACAATGAGCAGTTCTTC,CASRAGAGDTYNEQFF,TRBJ2-1,TRBD2,TRBV7-9,-
TGTGCCAGCAGCCCTCCGGGACTAAACACCGGGGAGCTGTTTTTT,CASSPPGLNTGELFF,TRBJ2-2,TRBD2,TRBV25-1,-
TGTGCCACCAGTGCTCAGCGGACTAGCGGGAGGGAAGAGCAGTTCTTC,CATSAQRTSGREEQFF,TRBJ2-1,TRBD2,TRBV24-1,few
TGCAGCGTTGGGTACAGGGGGCTGTACACCGGGGAGCTGTTTTTT,CSVGYRGLYTGELFF,TRBJ2-2,TRBD1,TRBV29-1,-
TGCGCCAGCAGCTTCCGGGGATGGGAGCAGTTCTTC,CASSFRGWEQFF,TRBJ2-1,-,TRBV5-1,-
TGTGCCAGTGGGGAGAGGGGGCGAAATGAAAAACTGTTTTTT,CASGERGRNEKLFF,TRBJ1-4,TRBD1,TRBV4-2,-
TGTGCCAGCACCGACGACAGTCTCAATGAAAAACTGTTTTTT,CASTDDSLNEKLFF,TRBJ1-4,-,TRBV28,-
TGCGCCAGCAGTGAGTCTGGCAGAAATCAGCCCCAGCATTTT,CASSESGRNQPQHF,TRBJ1-5,-,TRBV10-2,-
TGTGCCTTCGGGACAGCTAGCACAGATACGCAGTATTTT,CAFGTASTDTQYF,TRBJ2-3,TRBD1,TRBV15,-
TGCGCCAGCAGCCAAGATATCGGGGGAACTAATGAGCAGTTCTTC,CASSQDIGGTNEQFF,TRBJ2-1,-,TRBV4-1,-
TGTGCCAGCAGTGACTCACTAGCGGGCTCCTACAATGAGCAGTTCTTC,CASSDSLAGSYNEQFF,TRBJ2-1,TRBD2,TRBV6-4,few
TGTGCCATGGGGGGGGCTAGCACAGATACGCAGTATTTT,CAMGGASTDTQYF,TRBJ2-3,-,TRBV10-3,-
TGTGCCAGTAGCGACAGGATCCACGAGCAGTACTTC,CASSDRIHEQYF,TRBJ2-7,-,TRBV19,few
TGTGCCTGGATTAGAGACAGGCAGAGCCACGGGGCTTTCTTT,CAWIRDRQSHGAFF,TRBJ1-1,-,TRBV30,-
TGTGCCAGTAGTATGAGCGGGAGGAACGAGCAGTACTTC,CASSMSGRNEQYF,TRBJ2-7,TRBD2,TRBV19,-
TGTGCCACCCGGGAGGCGAGCACAGATACGCAGTATTTT,CATREASTDTQYF,TRBJ2-3,TRBD2,TRBV19,few
TGTGCCAGCAGGGCAATACGACTAGCGGGAATAAGCACAGATACGCAGTATTTT,CASRAIRLAGISTDTQYF,TRBJ2-3,TRBD2,TRBV2,-
TGTGCCAGCCTAGTTGGAGGCAGCTCCTACGAGCAGTACTTC,CASLVGGSSYEQYF,TRBJ2-7,-,TRBV28,-
TGTGCCAGCAGCCCGTCTGGGAGAGTCTACAATGAGCAGTTCTTC,CASSPSGRVYNEQFF,TRBJ2-1,-,TRBV3-1/TRBV3-2,-
TGTGCCAGCTCACATGGGACAGACGGTCAAGGCTACACCTTC,CASSHGTDGQGYTF,TRBJ1-2,TRBD1,TRBV18,-
TGTGCCAGCAGTTACGGGGCAGGGGGCGCTTCACCCCTCCACTTT,CASSYGAGGASPLHF,TRBJ1-6,TRBD1,TRBV6-6,-
TGTGCCAGCCGGTCTAGCGGGGACCCCTACGAGCAGTACTTC,CASRSSGDPYEQYF,TRBJ2-7,TRBD2,TRBV27,-
TGTGCCAGCAGCTTAGGCGGGGGGCTTCCTCGAGAGACCCAGTACTTC,CASSLGGGLPRETQYF,TRBJ2-5,TRBD2,TRBV7-8,once
TGTGCCAGTAGTATTTTGGGAGTTTTAAACACTGAAGCTTTCTTT,CASSILGVLNTEAFF,TRBJ1-1,-,TRBV19,once